This T cell receptor beta chain was captured by sequencing in a study of cytomegalovirus exposure and HLA in healthy donors. General study results and limits: Subsequent analysis of the approximately 120 validation repertoires found a tendency for first-cohort TCR clusters to co-occur. Under in vitro conditions, three CMV-associated chains were confirmed as specific for CMV antigens. TCR sequences were mostly rare, though some public TCRs occurred in many donors.

These donors were members of the approximately 110-subject validation cohort, a group separate from the approximately 700-subject first cohort. TCRdb's copy holds only in-frame clones and misses some; the assay was immunoSEQ multiplex PCR. The table lists about 89,000 clones, 84% of them singletons. This CDR3 is built from 15 residues. Trimming took 4 bases from V and 7 from J; bases not matched to a gene: 8. From germline, CDR1 is MDHEN and CDR2 SYDVKM. Points on this clone: The antigen remains undetermined.

The chain links TRBV28 to TRBJ2-7; 12 bases agree with TRBD1. This clonotype was obtained from a woman in her late teens or twenties in good health and CMV-seropositive. What was sequenced was PBMCs. Here the CDR3 reads CASSSPGQGAREQYF. The CDR3 DNA is TGTGCCAGCAGTTCTCCGGGACAGGGGGCGCGAGAGCAGTACTTC.